The 8 T cell receptor beta chains below come from one sample, sequenced in a study of T cell responses to AZD1222 COVID-19 vaccine. Sequencing used immunoSEQ multiplex PCR; TCRdb keeps in-frame clones, though not all of them. This table has around 100,000 clones, approximately 90% appearing once. Specimen: peripheral blood, collected on day 0 of AZD1222 vaccination. These receptors were obtained from an adult in good health.

The chain carries TRBV27 and TRBJ1-4; no definite D call. This CDR3 is built from 14 residues. V was clipped by 3 bases and J by 8 bases, with 13 bases between them. The germline gives CDR1 MNHEY, CDR2 SMNVEV (reference sequence). The CDR3 here is CASSFVGANEKLFF. CDR3 DNA: TGTGCCAGCAGTTTTGTCGGCGCGAACGAAAAACTGTTTTTT.

V is TRBV2 and J is TRBJ2-3; D call uncertain. CDR1 SNHLY and CDR2 FYNNEI come from the germline V gene. This CDR3 spans 14 amino acids. Trimming cost V 6 bases and J 2 bases, with 12 bases left between them. The CDR3 coding sequence is TGTGCCAGCAGGGACCGGGTCTCCACAGATACGCAGTATTTT. It encodes CASRDRVSTDTQYF.

In this sample, this clone turned up once. This rearrangement joins TRBV4-2 to TRBJ1-5, with D tentatively TRBD1 (5 bases). The CDR3 loop spans 17 amino acids. CDR1 LGHNA and CDR2 YNFKEQ come from the germline V gene. Trimming took 0 bases from V and 3 from J, leaving 15 bases between them. CDR3 region: CASSQEVGGRTNQPQHF. The CDR3 bases are TGTGCCAGCAGCCAAGAAGTCGGGGGGAGAACCAATCAGCCCCAGCATTTT.

The chain couples TRBV11-2 to TRBJ1-2; D remains ambiguous. This CDR3 has 14 amino acids. Germline V gene data show CDR1 as SGHAT and CDR2 as FQNNGV. The V end lost 3 bases, the J end lost 4 bases, and 12 bases lay between the germline ends. CDR3 DNA sequence: TGTGCCAGCAGCTTGGGAGCCGGTCTCTATGGCTACACCTTC. Translation: CASSLGAGLYGYTF.

The chain has TRBV11-2 and TRBJ2-1; D uncertain. The CDR3 is 10 amino acids. V was pared by 3 bases and J by 11 bases, with 5 bases between. CDR1 and CDR2 from the germline V gene are SGHAT and FQNNGV. This CDR3 is CASSLVQQFF. CDR3 bases: TGTGCCAGCAGCTTGGTACAGCAGTTCTTC.

The CDR3 spells CASSIGRVFGYTF. The CDR3 DNA is TGTGCCAGTAGTATTGGCAGGGTCTTCGGCTACACCTTC. The chain recombines TRBV19 with TRBJ1-2, with D possibly TRBD1 on 5 matching bases. The CDR3 length is 13 residues. The germline V and J ends were trimmed by 3 bases and 8 bases, with 13 bases remaining between them. The germline V gene encodes CDR1 LNHDA and CDR2 SQIVND (reference sequence).

The J gene is TRBJ2-2, the V gene TRBV11-3; D unresolved. Germline CDR1 reads SGHNT; CDR2 reads YENEEA. V lost 5 bases and J 5 bases, leaving 12 bases between the germline ends. The CDR3 consists of 14 residues. This CDR3 is CASSPRWTTGELFF. The CDR3, as DNA: TGTGCCAGCAGCCCGCGTTGGACGACCGGGGAGCTGTTTTTT.

V gene TRBV4-1 combines with J gene TRBJ1-5, with no clear D. This CDR3 region has 15 residues. Germline loops: CDR1 MGHRA, CDR2 YSYEKL. The V end lost 0 bases, the J end lost 3 bases, and 9 bases lay between the germline ends. The DNA of the CDR3 is TGCGCCAGCAGCCAAGAGGGCGTAAACAATCAGCCCCAGCATTTT. This translates into CASSQEGVNNQPQHF.